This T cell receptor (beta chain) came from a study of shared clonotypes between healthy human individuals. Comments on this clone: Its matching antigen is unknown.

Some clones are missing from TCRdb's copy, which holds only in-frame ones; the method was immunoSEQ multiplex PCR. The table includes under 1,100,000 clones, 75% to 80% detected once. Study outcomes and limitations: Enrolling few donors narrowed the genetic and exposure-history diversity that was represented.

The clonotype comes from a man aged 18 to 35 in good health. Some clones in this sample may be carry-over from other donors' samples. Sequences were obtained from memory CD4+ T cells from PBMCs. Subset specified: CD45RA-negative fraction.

CDR3 in DNA: TGTGCCAGCAGTACCACCCTAGCGGGAGGACAAGAGACCCAGTACTTC. Amino acid sequence: CASSTTLAGGQETQYF. The rearrangement uses TRBV2 and TRBJ2-5, with 11 bases matching TRBD2. The CDR3 runs to 16 residues. Germline values: CDR1 SNHLY, CDR2 FYNNEI. The V and J ends lost 5 bases and 2 bases, in that order; junction bases with no gene match: 7.